This T cell receptor (beta chain) was recovered during a study of T cell responses to AZD1222 COVID-19 vaccine. The data were produced by immunoSEQ multiplex PCR, yet TCRdb's version contains in-frame clones alone and is incomplete. The sample contains more than 110,000 clones, 70% to 90% of which appear only once. After removal of 2 bases from V and 3 bases from J, the junction contained 6 bases not matched to a gene. CDR3 length: 16 amino acids. From germline, CDR1 is SGDLS and CDR2 YYNGEE. The receptor was isolated from an adult in good health. The sequencing here drew on peripheral blood, taken on day 0 of AZD1222 vaccination. The chain employs TRBV9 and TRBJ2-5; TRBD2 aligns across 11 bases. DNA for the CDR3: TGTGCCAGCAGCGTCGGGACTAGCGGAACGAAAGAGACCCAGTACTTC. This sequence encodes CASSVGTSGTKETQYF.